A single sample gave rise to the 32 T cell receptor beta chains below, sequenced in a study of blood T cell repertoires in COVID-19. This table comes from immunoSEQ multiplex PCR, and its TCRdb copy is limited to in-frame clones, with some not included. In the table there are about 69,000 clones, just over 85% of which are singletons. The sample comprised peripheral blood. Receptors were obtained from a man younger than 45 with acute or convalescent COVID-19.

This clone was seen only once. V usage is TRBV18 and J usage is TRBJ2-3; 7 positions match TRBD2. V was pared by 3 bases and J by 5 bases, with 8 bases of the junction left unmatched. The CDR3 is 15 residues long. Germline CDR1 is KGHSH and CDR2 is LQKENI. This chain's CDR3 is CASSPFSRGEDTQYF. CDR3 in DNA: TGTGCCAGCTCACCCTTTTCACGGGGGGAAGATACGCAGTATTTT.

J is TRBJ2-1 and V is TRBV27; D is ambiguous. The germline V gene encodes CDR1 MNHEY and CDR2 SMNVEV (reference sequence). V lost 3 bases and J lost 0, with 9 bases in between. This CDR3 spans 15 amino acids. CDR3 amino acids: CASSLSRSSYNEQFF. CDR3 sequence (DNA): TGTGCCAGCAGTTTGTCTCGGAGCTCCTACAATGAGCAGTTCTTC.

This chain joins TRBV27 and TRBJ1-4; 10 bases fit TRBD1. J lost 7 bases, V lost 6 bases, and 5 bases had no gene match. Germline-derived CDR1 and CDR2 are MNHEY and SMNVEV (reference sequence). There are 14 residues in the CDR3. Written as DNA, the CDR3 is TGTGCCAGCAGCCGACAGGGGGCGAGTGAAAAACTGTTTTTT. Its translation is CASSRQGASEKLFF.

The chain carries TRBV20-1 and TRBJ2-5; D may be TRBD2 (6 bases). The CDR3 has 16 amino acids. Germline V gives CDR1 DFQATT, CDR2 SNEGSKA (reference sequence). Trimming removed 3 bases from V and 3 bases from J, with 20 bases in between. This chain's CDR3 is CSASSAGFGPKETQYF. CDR3 bases: TGCAGTGCTAGTTCCGCGGGGTTTGGTCCCAAAGAGACCCAGTACTTC.

V and J are TRBV7-3 and TRBJ2-3; 9 positions agree with TRBD2. V lost 5 bases and J lost 3; bases outside the gene matches: 9. The V gene's germline CDR1 is SGHTA and CDR2 FQGTGA. The CDR3 loop spans 16 amino acids. For the CDR3, the DNA is TGTGCCAGCAGCGCCCAGGGCGGGGGGGCAACAGATACGCAGTATTTT. It specifies CASSAQGGGATDTQYF.

V and J are TRBV14 and TRBJ2-1, with TRBD2 matching over 15 bases. Germline CDR1 is SGHDN and CDR2 is FVKESK. This CDR3 contains 19 residues. V lost 4 bases, J lost 0 bases, and 7 bases stayed unmatched. The CDR3 spells CASSRMGTSGGFSYNEQFF. For the CDR3, the DNA is TGTGCCAGCAGCCGAATGGGGACTAGCGGGGGGTTCTCCTACAATGAGCAGTTCTTC.

CDR3 nucleotide sequence: TGTGCCAGTAGTCGACAGGGCTCCTCGGGTGGCTACACCTTC. Protein: CASSRQGSSGGYTF. This chain links TRBV19 with TRBJ1-2; 7 positions agree with TRBD1. The V gene end was trimmed by 5 bases and the J gene end by 7 bases; junction bases not matched to a gene: 10. CDR3 size: 14 residues. The germline V gene has CDR1 LNHDA and CDR2 SQIVND (reference sequence).

The V gene is TRBV19, the J gene TRBJ2-7, with TRBD1 as a possible D gene (6 bases). CDR1 is LNHDA and CDR2 is SQIVND in the germline V gene (reference sequence). The CDR3 is 18 amino acids. V dropped 5 bases and J dropped 1 base, with 24 bases sitting between them. The CDR3 DNA is TGTGCCAGTAGTCTCCCCCGGGAACCACAGGGATGGTCCTACGAGCAGTACGTC. This translates into CASSLPREPQGWSYEQYV.

The rearrangement uses TRBV5-1 and TRBJ1-6, with 9 nucleotides matching TRBD1. Unmatched junction bases numbered 1, after V lost 2 bases and J lost 7 bases. The CDR3 extends over 14 amino acids. Germline V gene sequence: CDR1 SGHRS, CDR2 YFSETQ. The CDR3 DNA reads as TGCGCCAGCAGCTTTGGACAGGGGAATTCACCCCTCCACTTT. It specifies CASSFGQGNSPLHF.

V usage is TRBV3-1 (or the pseudogene TRBV3-2) and J usage is TRBJ1-4; maybe TRBD1 (5 bases). The CDR3 runs 17 residues. Trimming took off 1 base at V and 5 bases at J, with 17 bases between the two ends. Germline CDR1 LGHDT, CDR2 YNNKEL (reference sequence). CDR3 amino acids: CASSQGGGAEVNEKLFF. In nucleotides, the CDR3 is TGTGCCAGCAGCCAAGGGGGAGGGGCGGAGGTAAATGAAAAACTGTTTTTT.

The gene calls are TRBV6-2 or TRBV6-3 and TRBJ2-1, with TRBD2 matching over 8 bases. The CDR3 covers 17 residues. CDR1 is MNHEY, CDR2 SVGEGT, per germline. Unmatched junction bases numbered 12, after V lost 0 bases and J lost 8 bases. The CDR3 is CASSYSTWLAGSHEQFF. As DNA, the CDR3 is TGTGCCAGCAGTTACTCGACGTGGCTAGCGGGCTCGCATGAGCAGTTCTTC.

V gene TRBV20-1 combines with J gene TRBJ1-1; no definite D call. V lost 5 bases and J 7 bases, leaving 11 bases between the germline ends. The CDR3 contains 11 residues. Per the germline V gene, CDR1 is DFQATT and CDR2 is SNEGSKA (reference sequence). The CDR3 loop reads CSAPDESEAFF. The CDR3 DNA follows: TGCAGTGCTCCCGATGAGAGTGAAGCTTTCTTT.

V usage is TRBV9 and J usage is TRBJ1-1, with D uncertain. The CDR3 runs to 13 residues. Between the trimmed V and J ends, which lost 0 bases and 1 base, there was a span of 4 bases. The germline V gene has CDR1 SGDLS and CDR2 YYNGEE. CDR3 loop: CASSVAGNTEAFF. The CDR3 coding sequence is TGTGCCAGCAGCGTAGCAGGGAACACTGAAGCTTTCTTT.

The J gene is TRBJ1-4, the V gene TRBV19; D may be TRBD1 (5 bases). Germline V lookup: CDR1 LNHDA, CDR2 SQIVND (reference sequence). The CDR3 contains 15 residues. Trimming took off 4 bases at V and 5 bases at J, with 14 bases between the two ends. For the CDR3, the DNA is TGTGCCAGTAGTAGAACCGAAACAGGAAATGAAAAACTGTTTTTT. It is translated as CASSRTETGNEKLFF.

The V and J genes are TRBV11-1 and TRBJ2-3; TRBD1 agrees at 9 bases. The CDR3 is 16 residues long. Germline V CDR1 and CDR2: SGHAT, FQDESV (reference sequence). With 2 bases clipped from V and 5 bases from J, the junction kept 8 bases outside the gene matches. In DNA form, the CDR3 reads TGTGCCAGCAGCTTACTCCGGGACAGGGATAGAGATACGCAGTATTTT. It translates to CASSLLRDRDRDTQYF.

This chain uses TRBV9 with TRBJ1-2, with D perhaps matching TRBD1 (5 bases). With 2 bases removed from V and 4 bases from J, the gap between germline ends came to 12 bases. There are 14 residues in the CDR3. Germline values: CDR1 SGDLS, CDR2 YYNGEE. The CDR3 DNA is TGTGCCAGCAGCGTTTCGGGGGGGATCTATGGCTACACCTTC. Its translation is CASSVSGGIYGYTF.

The chain carries TRBV29-1 and TRBJ1-1; 7 nucleotides align to TRBD1. The length of the CDR3 is 14 residues. Germline loops: CDR1 SQVTM, CDR2 ANQGSEA. V lost 0 bases, J lost 10 bases, and 11 bases stayed unmatched. The CDR3 region is CSVEDGTDDMVAFF. As DNA, the CDR3 is TGCAGCGTTGAAGACGGGACAGACGATATGGTAGCTTTCTTT.

The chain links TRBV5-1 to TRBJ2-1; 7 bases line up with TRBD1. This CDR3 is 15 amino acids long. Germline CDR1 and CDR2: SGHRS and YFSETQ. With V trimmed by 4 bases and J by 4 bases, 8 bases remained unmatched. CDR3 in amino acids: CASSKTGTGYNEQFF. CDR3 DNA: TGCGCCAGCAGCAAGACAGGGACCGGGTACAATGAGCAGTTCTTC.

The chain has TRBV9 and TRBJ1-3; tentative D call: TRBD1 (6 bases). CDR1 is SGDLS and CDR2 is YYNGEE in the germline V gene. The length of the CDR3 is 13 residues. V lost 3 bases and J 3 bases, leaving 7 bases between the germline ends. The CDR3 reads CASSADSGNTIYF. The CDR3 coding sequence is TGTGCCAGCAGCGCGGACAGTGGAAACACCATATATTTT. Looking up the rest from reference TRBV9 and TRBJ1-3 gives the full variable domain: DSGVTQTPKHLITATGQRVTLRCSPRSGDLSVYWYQQSLDQGLQFLIQYYNGEERAKGNILERFSAQQFPDLHSELNLSSLELGDSALYFCASSADSGNTIYFGEGSWLTVV.

The J gene is TRBJ2-1, the V gene TRBV7-9; D gene unclear. The V end was cut by 2 bases, the J end by 10 bases, with 12 bases between. CDR1 is SEHNR, CDR2 FQNEAQ, per germline (reference sequence). The CDR3 runs to 13 residues. CDR3 DNA sequence: TGTGCCAGCAGCTTAACGCGAGCTCGGGAGCAGTTCTTC. Translating it yields CASSLTRAREQFF.

The chain uses TRBV27 and TRBJ2-7, with TRBD1 as a possible D gene (6 bases). Per germline, CDR1 MNHEY and CDR2 SMNVEV (reference sequence). CDR3 length: 16 residues. V was trimmed by 5 bases and J by 2 bases, leaving 19 bases between them. CDR3 protein: CASSLTGPKTTYEQYF. CDR3 coding DNA: TGTGCCAGCAGTCTAACAGGGCCCAAGACTACCTACGAGCAGTACTTC.

This chain joins TRBV19 and TRBJ2-5, with a tentative D call TRBD2 (7 bases). V was trimmed by 2 bases and J by 5 bases, leaving 15 bases between them. The CDR3 loop spans 15 amino acids. The germline V gene has CDR1 LNHDA and CDR2 SQIVND (reference sequence). The DNA for the CDR3 is TGTGCCAGTAGTATAAACCCCGGGGGGCACGAGACCCAGTACTTC. This encodes CASSINPGGHETQYF.

CDR3 DNA sequence: TGTGCCAGCAGCCGTAGCACAGATACGCAGTATTTT. Protein product: CASSRSTDTQYF. The chain joins TRBV7-9 to TRBJ2-3, with D unclear. The CDR3 has 12 residues. Per germline, CDR1 SEHNR and CDR2 FQNEAQ (reference sequence). Trimming removed 5 bases at V and 0 bases at J, with 3 bases between.

The chain recombines TRBV4-2 with TRBJ2-3, with a possible D match to TRBD2 (5 bases). The CDR3 consists of 17 residues. Trimming cost V 1 base and J 0 bases, with 14 bases left between them. CDR1 is LGHNA and CDR2 is YNFKEQ in the germline V gene. The chain's CDR3 is CASSQVRSGTSTDTQYF. The CDR3 DNA is TGTGCCAGCAGCCAAGTACGATCGGGAACTAGCACAGATACGCAGTATTTT.

J is TRBJ1-4 and V is TRBV10-3, with D perhaps matching TRBD1 (6 bases). CDR3 length: 13 residues. Germline values: CDR1 ENHRY, CDR2 SYGVKD. Trimming removed 5 bases at V and 6 bases at J, with 10 bases between. The CDR3 reads CAISIGQYEKLFF. The CDR3 DNA follows: TGTGCCATCAGTATCGGACAGTATGAAAAACTGTTTTTT.

The chain combines TRBV9 with TRBJ1-1; TRBD1 is a possible D gene (6 bases). V was pared by 0 bases and J by 3 bases, with 9 bases between. The CDR3 covers 14 residues. Germline CDR1 is SGDLS and CDR2 is YYNGEE. The CDR3 is CASSVAQGHTEAFF. The CDR3 DNA is TGTGCCAGCAGCGTAGCACAGGGCCACACTGAAGCTTTCTTT.

The J gene is TRBJ2-7, the V gene TRBV3-1 (or the pseudogene TRBV3-2); 7 bases agree with TRBD1. Germline values: CDR1 LGHDT, CDR2 YNNKEL (reference sequence). This CDR3 contains 12 residues. The junction had 2 bases not matched to a gene; V was cut back by 4 bases and J by 5 bases. The CDR3 bases are TGTGCCAGCAGCCTTACAGGGGACGAGCAGTACTTC. It yields the protein CASSLTGDEQYF.

This chain links TRBV7-6 with TRBJ1-3; 8 bases are a match to TRBD1. The CDR3 runs to 16 residues. The junction had 6 bases not matched to a gene; V was cut back by 5 bases and J by 0 bases. Germline CDR1 and CDR2: SGHVS and FNYEAQ. The CDR3 region is CASSKGQALSGNTIYF. For the CDR3, the DNA is TGTGCCAGCAGCAAGGGACAGGCTCTCTCTGGAAACACCATATATTTT. Using reference TRBV7-6 and TRBJ1-3 for the parts outside the CDR3, the full variable domain is GAGVSQSPRYKVTKRGQDVALRCDPISGHVSLYWYRQALGQGPEFLTYFNYEAQQDKSGLPNDRFSAERPEGSISTLTIQRTEQRDSAMYRCASSKGQALSGNTIYFGEGSWLTVV.

The chain joins TRBV7-9 to TRBJ2-1; TRBD1 matches 7 bases. Germline V CDR1 and CDR2: SEHNR, FQNEAQ (reference sequence). The CDR3 runs 15 residues. The V and J ends lost 5 bases and 4 bases, in that order; junction bases with no gene match: 8. The CDR3 protein is CASSRNRGPYNEQFF. DNA for the CDR3: TGTGCCAGCAGCCGTAACAGGGGCCCGTACAATGAGCAGTTCTTC. The full variable domain, its missing parts supplied by reference TRBV7-9 and TRBJ2-1, is DTGVSQNPRHKITKRGQNVTFRCDPISEHNRLYWYRQTLGQGPEFLTYFQNEAQLEKSRLLSDRFSAERPKGSFSTLEIQRTEQGDSAMYLCASSRNRGPYNEQFFGPGTRLTVL.

In DNA, the CDR3 is TGTGCCAGTAGTAAGAACCCAGGCACTGAAGCTTTCTTT. Translating it yields CASSKNPGTEAFF. The V and J genes are TRBV19 and TRBJ1-1; unclear D gene. The CDR3 is 13 amino acids. CDR1 LNHDA and CDR2 SQIVND come from the germline V gene (reference sequence). Trimming took off 4 bases at V and 4 bases at J, with 10 bases between the two ends.

The chain links TRBV7-6 to TRBJ1-4, with 8 positions matching TRBD1. Trimming took 4 bases from V and 8 from J; bases not matched to a gene: 9. Germline V gene lookup returns CDR1 SGHVS and CDR2 FNYEAQ. The CDR3 runs 15 residues. The CDR3 DNA follows: TGTGCCAGCAGCTCAGTACAGGGGGTGAGGGAAAAACTGTTTTTT. Encoded protein: CASSSVQGVREKLFF. Variable domain in full (rest from reference TRBV7-6 and TRBJ1-4): GAGVSQSPRYKVTKRGQDVALRCDPISGHVSLYWYRQALGQGPEFLTYFNYEAQQDKSGLPNDRFSAERPEGSISTLTIQRTEQRDSAMYRCASSSVQGVREKLFFGSGTQLSVL.

The rearrangement joins TRBV6-5 to TRBJ1-2, with no clear D. The germline CDR1 and CDR2 sequences are MNHEY and SVGAGI. The CDR3 totals 14 residues. Between the trimmed V and J ends, which lost 8 bases and 2 bases, there was a span of 15 bases. Here the CDR3 reads CASQWEGRNYGYTF. Here the CDR3 DNA reads TGTGCCAGCCAGTGGGAGGGCAGAAACTATGGCTACACCTTC.